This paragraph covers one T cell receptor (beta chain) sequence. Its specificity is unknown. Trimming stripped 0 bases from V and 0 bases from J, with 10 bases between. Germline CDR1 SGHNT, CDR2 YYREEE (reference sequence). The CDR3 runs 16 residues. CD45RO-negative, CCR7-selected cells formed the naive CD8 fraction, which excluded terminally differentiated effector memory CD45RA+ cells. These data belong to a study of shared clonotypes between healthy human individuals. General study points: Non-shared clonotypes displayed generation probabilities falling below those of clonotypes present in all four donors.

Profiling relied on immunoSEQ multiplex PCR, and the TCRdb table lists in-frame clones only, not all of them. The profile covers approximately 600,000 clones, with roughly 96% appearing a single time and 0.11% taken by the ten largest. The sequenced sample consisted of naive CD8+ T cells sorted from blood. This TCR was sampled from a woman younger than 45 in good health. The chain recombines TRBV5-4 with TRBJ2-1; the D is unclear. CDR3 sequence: CASSLALAGSYNEQFF. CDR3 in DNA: TGTGCCAGCAGCTTGGCCCTTGCCGGCTCCTACAATGAGCAGTTCTTC.